This passage covers 7 T cell receptor beta chains from one sample sequenced in a study of T cells in Graves' hyperthyroidism and ophthalmopathy. RNA transcripts gave rise to amplified TCR beta CDR3 regions. The TCR CDR3 first-round RT-PCR relied on the HTBI primer set. Via MiXCR, TCRdb re-called the multiplex PCR reads, giving one row per CDR3 protein. The data show 250,000 to 350,000 distinct CDR3 sequences, roughly 15% seen once. Specimen: blood. These receptors originate from a man aged 25-40 years with Graves' hyperthyroidism.

This clonotype was seen a single time. The chain combines TRBV12-3 or TRBV12-4 with TRBJ1-5; D possibly corresponds to TRBD1 (6 bases). The CDR3 loop spans 18 amino acids. With 1 base removed from V and 0 bases from J, the gap between germline ends came to 16 bases. CDR3 amino acids: CASSLVADRLNSNQPQHF. The CDR3 bases are TGTGCCAGCAGTTTAGTGGCCGACAGGCTGAATAGCAATCAGCCCCAGCATTTT.

This clonotype occurred a few times. The chain employs TRBV7-2 and TRBJ2-1; D remains unclear. Germline assignment: CDR1 SGHTA and CDR2 FQGNSA. V lost 4 bases and J 10 bases, leaving 17 bases between the germline ends. This CDR3 is 14 amino acids long. The CDR3 DNA sequence: TGTGCCAGCAGCTCTTACGGACCGCGCCCCGAGCAGTTCTTC. It is translated as CASSSYGPRPEQFF. The full variable domain, its missing parts supplied by reference TRBV7-2 and TRBJ2-1, is GAGVSQSPSNKVTEKGKDVELRCDPISGHTALYWYRQSLGQGLEFLIYFQGNSAPDKSGLPSDRFSAERTGGSVSTLTIQRTQQEDSAVYLCASSSYGPRPEQFFGPGTRLTVL.

The rearrangement links TRBV9 to TRBJ2-3; 10 bases fit TRBD2. This CDR3 is 17 amino acids long. The junction had 20 bases not matched to a gene; V was cut back by 10 bases and J by 6 bases. Germline loops: CDR1 SGDLS, CDR2 YYNGEE. CDR3 DNA: TGTGCCCTTATGTGGAAGAGGCTAGCGGGAGTGGCGGATACGCAGTATTTT. Protein: CALMWKRLAGVADTQYF.

J is TRBJ1-1 and V is TRBV19; no firm D call. Per the germline V gene, CDR1 is LNHDA and CDR2 is SQIVND (reference sequence). V shed 3 bases and J shed 1 base, with 6 bases lying between them. The CDR3 runs to 13 residues. The CDR3 nucleotides are TGTGCCAGTAGTATTCAAGAGAACACTGAAGCTTTCTTT. This sequence encodes CASSIQENTEAFF.

The V call is TRBV5-4, the J call TRBJ2-1; maybe TRBD1 (5 bases). V was trimmed by 4 bases and J by 8 bases, leaving 16 bases between them. Germline CDR1 is SGHNT and CDR2 is YYREEE (reference sequence). The CDR3 covers 14 residues. The CDR3: CASSPRSRVDEQFF. CDR3 nucleotide sequence: TGTGCCAGCAGCCCAAGAAGCAGGGTTGATGAGCAGTTCTTC. Full variable domain (outside the CDR3, taken from reference TRBV5-4 and TRBJ2-1): ETGVTQSPTHLIKTRGQQVTLRCSSQSGHNTVSWYQQALGQGPQFIFQYYREEENGRGNFPPRFSGLQFPNYSSELNVNALELDDSALYLCASSPRSRVDEQFFGPGTRLTVL.

This clonotype came up many times. V usage is TRBV6-5 and J usage is TRBJ2-5; D unresolved. The V end lost 0 bases, the J end lost 4 bases, and 6 bases lay between the germline ends. The germline V gene encodes CDR1 MNHEY and CDR2 SVGAGI. The CDR3 totals 13 residues. The CDR3 DNA is TGTGCCAGCAGTTACTCGCACGGAGAGACCCAGTACTTC. It yields the protein CASSYSHGETQYF.

The rearrangement joins TRBV7-9 to TRBJ2-3, with a possible D match to TRBD2 (7 bases). The CDR3 spans 15 residues. CDR1 SEHNR and CDR2 FQNEAQ come from the germline V gene (reference sequence). Trimming removed 5 bases at V and 10 bases at J, with 22 bases between. This CDR3 reads CASSPRRGGGLAQYF. CDR3 bases: TGTGCCAGCAGCCCACGGAGGGGGGGAGGTTTGGCGCAGTATTTT. Full variable domain (missing parts from reference TRBV7-9 and TRBJ2-3): DTGVSQNPRHKITKRGQNVTFRCDPISEHNRLYWYRQTLGQGPEFLTYFQNEAQLEKSRLLSDRFSAERPKGSFSTLEIQRTEQGDSAMYLCASSPRRGGGLAQYFGPGTRLTVL.